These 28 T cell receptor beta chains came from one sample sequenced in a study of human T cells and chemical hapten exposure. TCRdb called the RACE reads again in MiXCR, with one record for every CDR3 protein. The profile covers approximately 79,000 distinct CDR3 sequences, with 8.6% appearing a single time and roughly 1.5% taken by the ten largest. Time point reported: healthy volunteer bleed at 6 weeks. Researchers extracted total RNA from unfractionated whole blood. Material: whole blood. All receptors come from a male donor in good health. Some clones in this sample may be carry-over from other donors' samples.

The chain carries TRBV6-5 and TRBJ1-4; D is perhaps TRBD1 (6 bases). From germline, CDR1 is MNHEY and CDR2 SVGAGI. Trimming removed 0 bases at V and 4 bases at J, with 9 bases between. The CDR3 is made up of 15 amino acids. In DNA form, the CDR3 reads TGTGCCAGCAGTTACTCAGGAGGGGGTAATGAAAAACTGTTTTTT. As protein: CASSYSGGGNEKLFF.

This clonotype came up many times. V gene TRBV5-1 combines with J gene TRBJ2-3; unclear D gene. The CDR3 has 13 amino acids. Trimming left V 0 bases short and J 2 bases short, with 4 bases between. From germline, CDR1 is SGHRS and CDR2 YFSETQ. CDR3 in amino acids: CASSLVLTDTQYF. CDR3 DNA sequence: TGCGCCAGCAGCTTGGTCCTCACAGATACGCAGTATTTT.

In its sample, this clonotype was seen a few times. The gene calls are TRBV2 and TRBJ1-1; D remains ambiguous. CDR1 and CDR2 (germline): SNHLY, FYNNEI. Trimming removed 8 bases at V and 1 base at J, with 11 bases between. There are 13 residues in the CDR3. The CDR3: CASWAFENTEAFF. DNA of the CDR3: TGTGCCAGCTGGGCATTCGAGAACACTGAAGCTTTCTTT.

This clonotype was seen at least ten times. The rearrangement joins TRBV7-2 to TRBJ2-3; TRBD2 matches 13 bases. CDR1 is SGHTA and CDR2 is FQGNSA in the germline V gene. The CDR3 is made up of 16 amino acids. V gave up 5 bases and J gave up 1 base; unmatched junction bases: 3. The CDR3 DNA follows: TGTGCCAGCAGCCCAACTAGCGGGAGGGGCACAGATACGCAGTATTTT. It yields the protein CASSPTSGRGTDTQYF.

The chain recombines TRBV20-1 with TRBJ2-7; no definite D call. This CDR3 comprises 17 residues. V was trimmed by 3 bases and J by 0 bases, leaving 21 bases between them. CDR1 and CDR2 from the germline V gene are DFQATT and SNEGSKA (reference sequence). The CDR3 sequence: CSASTPGGKGRSYEQYF. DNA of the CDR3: TGCAGTGCTAGTACCCCAGGCGGAAAAGGTCGCTCCTACGAGCAGTACTTC.

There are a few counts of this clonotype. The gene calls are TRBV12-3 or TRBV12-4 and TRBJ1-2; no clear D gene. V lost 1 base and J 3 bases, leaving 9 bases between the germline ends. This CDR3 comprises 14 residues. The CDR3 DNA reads TGTGCCAGCAGTTTAGAGTCATGGGACTATGGCTACACCTTC. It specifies CASSLESWDYGYTF.

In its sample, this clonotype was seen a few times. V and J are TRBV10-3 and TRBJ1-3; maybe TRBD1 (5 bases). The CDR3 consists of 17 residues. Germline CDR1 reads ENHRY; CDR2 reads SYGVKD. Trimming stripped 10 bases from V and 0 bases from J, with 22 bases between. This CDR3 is CASSSGNKLSSGNTIYF. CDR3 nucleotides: TGTGCCAGCTCGTCAGGGAATAAGCTCAGCTCTGGAAACACCATATATTTT.

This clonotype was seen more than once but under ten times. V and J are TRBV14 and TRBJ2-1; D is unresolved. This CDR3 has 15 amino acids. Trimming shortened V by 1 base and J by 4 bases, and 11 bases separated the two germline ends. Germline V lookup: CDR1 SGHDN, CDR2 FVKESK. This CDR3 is CASSQGVLPYNEQFF. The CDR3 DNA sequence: TGTGCCAGCAGCCAAGGGGTATTACCGTACAATGAGCAGTTCTTC.

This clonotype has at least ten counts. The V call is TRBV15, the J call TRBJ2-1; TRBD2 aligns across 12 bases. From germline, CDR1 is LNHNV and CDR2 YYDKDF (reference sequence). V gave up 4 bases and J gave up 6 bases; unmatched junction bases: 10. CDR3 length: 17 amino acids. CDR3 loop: CATSTETSGGGPNEQFF. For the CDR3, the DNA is TGTGCCACCAGCACCGAGACTAGCGGGGGTGGTCCCAATGAGCAGTTCTTC.

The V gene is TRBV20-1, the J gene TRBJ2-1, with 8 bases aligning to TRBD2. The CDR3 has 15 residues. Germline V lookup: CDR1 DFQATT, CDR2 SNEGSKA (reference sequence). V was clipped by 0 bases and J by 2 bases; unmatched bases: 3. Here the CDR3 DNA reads TGCAGTGCTAGAGACCGGGGACTAGCCTACAATGAGCAGTTCTTC. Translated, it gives CSARDRGLAYNEQFF.

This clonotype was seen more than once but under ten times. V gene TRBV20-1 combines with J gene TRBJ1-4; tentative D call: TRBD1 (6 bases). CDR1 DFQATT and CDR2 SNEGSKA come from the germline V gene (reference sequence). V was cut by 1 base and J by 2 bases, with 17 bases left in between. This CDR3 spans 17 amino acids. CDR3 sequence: CSARAPPRGRTNEKLFF. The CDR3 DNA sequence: TGCAGTGCTAGAGCCCCCCCAAGGGGGAGGACTAATGAAAAACTGTTTTTT.

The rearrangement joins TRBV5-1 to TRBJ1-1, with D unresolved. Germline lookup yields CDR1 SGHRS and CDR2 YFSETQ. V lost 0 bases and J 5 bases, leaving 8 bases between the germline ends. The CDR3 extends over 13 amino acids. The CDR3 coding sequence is TGCGCCAGCAGCTTGGAGGCGGAGACTGAAGCTTTCTTT. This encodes CASSLEAETEAFF.

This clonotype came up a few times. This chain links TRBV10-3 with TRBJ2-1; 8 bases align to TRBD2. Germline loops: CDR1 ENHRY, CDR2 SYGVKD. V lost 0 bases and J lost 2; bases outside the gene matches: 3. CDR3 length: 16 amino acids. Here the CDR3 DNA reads TGTGCCATCAGTGAGTCGATTAGCGGGGCCTACAATGAGCAGTTCTTC. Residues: CAISESISGAYNEQFF.

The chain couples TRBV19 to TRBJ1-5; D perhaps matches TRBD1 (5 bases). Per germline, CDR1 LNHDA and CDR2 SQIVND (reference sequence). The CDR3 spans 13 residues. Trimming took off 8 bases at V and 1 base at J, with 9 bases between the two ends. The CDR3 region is CASLGQSNQPQHF. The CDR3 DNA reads TGTGCCAGTCTGGGGCAGAGCAATCAGCCCCAGCATTTT.

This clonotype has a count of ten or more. CDR3 DNA: TGTGCCAGTAGTATGGGACAGCTCAGCTCTGGGGCCAACGTCCTGACTTTC. Translated, it gives CASSMGQLSSGANVLTF. V usage is TRBV19 and J usage is TRBJ2-6; TRBD1 agrees at 7 bases. Germline V CDR1 and CDR2: LNHDA, SQIVND (reference sequence). J lost 0 bases, V lost 3 bases, and 5 bases had no gene match. The length of the CDR3 is 17 residues.

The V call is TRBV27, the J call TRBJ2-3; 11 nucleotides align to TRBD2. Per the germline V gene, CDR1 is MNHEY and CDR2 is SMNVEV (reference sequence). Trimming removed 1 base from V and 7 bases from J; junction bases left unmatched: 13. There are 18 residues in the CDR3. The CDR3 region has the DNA TGTGCCAGCAGTTTATTAGGACTAGCGGGTGTCGAGGGACATACGCAGTATTTT. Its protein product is CASSLLGLAGVEGHTQYF.

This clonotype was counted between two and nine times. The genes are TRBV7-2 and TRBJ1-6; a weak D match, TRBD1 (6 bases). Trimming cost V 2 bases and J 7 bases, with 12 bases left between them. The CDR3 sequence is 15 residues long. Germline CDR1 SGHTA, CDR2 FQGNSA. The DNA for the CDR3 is TGTGCCAGCAGCTTACGTCAGGGGTCGAATTCACCCCTCCACTTT. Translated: CASSLRQGSNSPLHF.

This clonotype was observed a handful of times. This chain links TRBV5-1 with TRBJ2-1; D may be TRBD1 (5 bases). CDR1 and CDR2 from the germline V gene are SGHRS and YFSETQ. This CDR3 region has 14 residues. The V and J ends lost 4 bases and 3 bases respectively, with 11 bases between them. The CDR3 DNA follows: TGCGCCAGCAGCCAGGGTGGTTACTACAATGAGCAGTTCTTC. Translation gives CASSQGGYYNEQFF. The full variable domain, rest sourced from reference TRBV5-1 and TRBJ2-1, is KAGVTQTPRYLIKTRGQQVTLSCSPISGHRSVSWYQQTPGQGLQFLFEYFSETQRNKGNFPGRFSGRQFSNSRSEMNVSTLELGDSALYLCASSQGGYYNEQFFGPGTRLTVL.

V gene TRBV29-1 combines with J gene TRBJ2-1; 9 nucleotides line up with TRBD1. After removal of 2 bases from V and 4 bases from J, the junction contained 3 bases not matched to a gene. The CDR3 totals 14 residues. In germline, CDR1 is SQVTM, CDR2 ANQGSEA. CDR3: CSVEKTGGYNEQFF. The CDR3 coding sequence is TGCAGCGTTGAAAAGACAGGGGGATACAATGAGCAGTTCTTC.

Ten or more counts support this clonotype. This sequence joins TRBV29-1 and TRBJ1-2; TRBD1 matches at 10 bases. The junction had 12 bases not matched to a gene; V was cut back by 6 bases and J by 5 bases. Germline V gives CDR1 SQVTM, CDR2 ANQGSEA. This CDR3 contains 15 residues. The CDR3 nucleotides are TGCAGCGTGAGACAGGGGGCGCGGAATGGGTATGGCTACACCTTC. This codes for CSVRQGARNGYGYTF.

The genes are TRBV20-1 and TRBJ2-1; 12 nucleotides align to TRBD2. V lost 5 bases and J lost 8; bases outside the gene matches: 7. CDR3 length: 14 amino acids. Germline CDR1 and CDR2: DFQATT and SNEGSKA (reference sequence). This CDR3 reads CSAPLAGGPYEQFF. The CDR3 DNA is TGCAGTGCTCCGCTAGCGGGGGGGCCCTATGAGCAGTTCTTC.

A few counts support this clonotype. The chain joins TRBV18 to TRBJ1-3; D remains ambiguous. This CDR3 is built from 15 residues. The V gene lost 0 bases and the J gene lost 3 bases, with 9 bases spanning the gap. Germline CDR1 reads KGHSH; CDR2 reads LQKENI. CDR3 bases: TGTGCCAGCTCACCACCGCGGGCAAGTGGAAACACCATATATTTT. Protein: CASSPPRASGNTIYF.

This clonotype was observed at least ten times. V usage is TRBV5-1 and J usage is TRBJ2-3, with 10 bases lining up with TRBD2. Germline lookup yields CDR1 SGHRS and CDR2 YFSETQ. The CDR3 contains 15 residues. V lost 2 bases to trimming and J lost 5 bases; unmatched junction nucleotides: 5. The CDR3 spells CASSLAGGPLDTQYF. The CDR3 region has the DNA TGCGCCAGCAGCTTAGCGGGAGGGCCCTTAGATACGCAGTATTTT.

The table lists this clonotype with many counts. CDR3 DNA: TGCAGTGCTAGGGCTAGCGGGAGGGACACCGGGGAGCTGTTTTTT. As protein: CSARASGRDTGELFF. The chain joins TRBV20-1 to TRBJ2-2; 12 bases agree with TRBD2. The CDR3 runs to 15 residues. The junction had 2 bases not matched to a gene; V was cut back by 3 bases and J by 3 bases. The V gene's germline CDR1 is DFQATT and CDR2 SNEGSKA (reference sequence).

CDR3 bases: TGTGCCAGCAGTCCTAGAGCCACTAGGAATGAGCAGTTCTTC. Its protein product is CASSPRATRNEQFF. The V gene is TRBV12-3 or TRBV12-4, the J gene TRBJ2-1; possibly TRBD2 for D (5 bases). Deletions cut 5 bases from V and 7 bases from J, with 15 bases between. This CDR3 has 14 residues.

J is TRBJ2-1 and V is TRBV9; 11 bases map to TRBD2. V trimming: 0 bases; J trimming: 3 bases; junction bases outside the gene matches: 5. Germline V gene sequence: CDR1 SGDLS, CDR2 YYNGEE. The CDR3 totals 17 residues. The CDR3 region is CASSVVSGTSGYNEQFF. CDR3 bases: TGTGCCAGCAGCGTAGTCTCCGGGACTAGCGGCTACAATGAGCAGTTCTTC.

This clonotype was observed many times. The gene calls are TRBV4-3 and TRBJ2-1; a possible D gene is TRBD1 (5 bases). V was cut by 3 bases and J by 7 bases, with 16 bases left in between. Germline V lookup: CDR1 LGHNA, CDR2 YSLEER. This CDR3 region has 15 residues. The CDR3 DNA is TGCGCCAGCAGCCAGCCCGGACATCGGAAGAATGAGCAGTTCTTC. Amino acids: CASSQPGHRKNEQFF.

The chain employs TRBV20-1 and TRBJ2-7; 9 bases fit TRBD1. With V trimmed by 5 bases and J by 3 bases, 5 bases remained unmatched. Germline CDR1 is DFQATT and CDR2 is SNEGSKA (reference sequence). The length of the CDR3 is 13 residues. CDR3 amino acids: CSAGYRGHYEQYF. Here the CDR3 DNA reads TGCAGTGCTGGGTACAGGGGGCACTACGAGCAGTACTTC.